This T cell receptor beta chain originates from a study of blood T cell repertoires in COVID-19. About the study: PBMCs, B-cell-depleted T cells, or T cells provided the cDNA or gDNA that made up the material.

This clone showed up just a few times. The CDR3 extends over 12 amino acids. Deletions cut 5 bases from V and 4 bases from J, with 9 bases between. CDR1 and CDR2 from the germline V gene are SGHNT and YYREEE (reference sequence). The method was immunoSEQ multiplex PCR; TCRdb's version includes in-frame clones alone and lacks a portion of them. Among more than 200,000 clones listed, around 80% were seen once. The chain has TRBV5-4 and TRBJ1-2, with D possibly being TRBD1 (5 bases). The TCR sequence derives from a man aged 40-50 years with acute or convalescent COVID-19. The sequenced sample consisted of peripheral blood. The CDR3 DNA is TGTGCCAGCAGTACGACAGTCTATGGCTACACCTTC. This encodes CASSTTVYGYTF.